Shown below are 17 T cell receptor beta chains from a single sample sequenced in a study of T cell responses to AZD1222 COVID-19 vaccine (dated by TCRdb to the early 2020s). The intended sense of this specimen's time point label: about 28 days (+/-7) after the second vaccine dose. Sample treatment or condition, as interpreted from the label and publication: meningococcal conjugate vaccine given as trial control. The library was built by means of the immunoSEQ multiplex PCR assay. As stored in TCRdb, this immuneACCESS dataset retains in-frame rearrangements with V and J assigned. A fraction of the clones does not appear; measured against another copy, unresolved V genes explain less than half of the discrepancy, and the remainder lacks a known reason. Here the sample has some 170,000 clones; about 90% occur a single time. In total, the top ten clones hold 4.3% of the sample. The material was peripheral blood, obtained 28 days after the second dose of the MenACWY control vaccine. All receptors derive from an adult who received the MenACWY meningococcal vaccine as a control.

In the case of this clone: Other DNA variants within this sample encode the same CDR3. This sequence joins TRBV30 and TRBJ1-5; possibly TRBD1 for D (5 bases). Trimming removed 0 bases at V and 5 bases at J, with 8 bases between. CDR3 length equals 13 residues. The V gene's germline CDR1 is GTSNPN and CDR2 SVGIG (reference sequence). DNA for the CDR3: TGTGCCTGGAGTGTACAAGGGGATCAGCCCCAGCATTTT. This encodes CAWSVQGDQPQHF.

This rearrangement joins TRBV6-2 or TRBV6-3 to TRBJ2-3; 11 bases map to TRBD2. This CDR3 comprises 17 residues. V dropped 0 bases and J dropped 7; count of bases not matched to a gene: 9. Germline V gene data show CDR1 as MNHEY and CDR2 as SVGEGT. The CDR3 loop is CASSYSIKASGRHTQYF. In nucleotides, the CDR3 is TGTGCCAGCAGTTACTCGATAAAGGCTAGCGGGAGGCATACGCAGTATTTT.

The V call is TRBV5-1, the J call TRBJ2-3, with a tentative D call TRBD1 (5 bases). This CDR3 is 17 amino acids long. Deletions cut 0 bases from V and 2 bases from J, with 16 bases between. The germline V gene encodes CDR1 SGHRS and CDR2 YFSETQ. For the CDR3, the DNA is TGCGCCAGCAGCTTGGGGGCACAGGTCCCGGACACAGATACGCAGTATTTT. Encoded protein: CASSLGAQVPDTDTQYF.

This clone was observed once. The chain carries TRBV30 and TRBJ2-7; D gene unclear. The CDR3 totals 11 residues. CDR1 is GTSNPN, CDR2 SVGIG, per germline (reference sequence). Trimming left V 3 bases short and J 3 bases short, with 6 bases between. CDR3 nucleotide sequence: TGTGCCTGGAGGGATAACTACGAGCAGTACTTC. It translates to CAWRDNYEQYF.

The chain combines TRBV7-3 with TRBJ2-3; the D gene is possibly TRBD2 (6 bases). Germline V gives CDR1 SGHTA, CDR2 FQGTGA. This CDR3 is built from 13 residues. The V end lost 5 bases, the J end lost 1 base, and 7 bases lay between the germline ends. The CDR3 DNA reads TGTGCCAGCAGCGTAGCGGGCACAGATACGCAGTATTTT. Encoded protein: CASSVAGTDTQYF.

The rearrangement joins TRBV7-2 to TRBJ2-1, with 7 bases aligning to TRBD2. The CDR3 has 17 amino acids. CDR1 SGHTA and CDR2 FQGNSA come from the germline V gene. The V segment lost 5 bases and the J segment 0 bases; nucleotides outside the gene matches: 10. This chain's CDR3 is CASSPHLAGSSYNEQFF. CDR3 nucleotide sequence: TGTGCCAGCAGCCCGCACTTAGCGGGTAGCTCCTACAATGAGCAGTTCTTC.

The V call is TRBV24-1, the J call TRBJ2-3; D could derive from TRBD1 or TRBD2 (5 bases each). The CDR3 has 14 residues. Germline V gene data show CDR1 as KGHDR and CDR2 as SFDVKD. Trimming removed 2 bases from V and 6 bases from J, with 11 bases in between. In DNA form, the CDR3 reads TGTGCCACCAGTGATTACTCAGGGACGGATACGCAGTATTTT. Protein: CATSDYSGTDTQYF.

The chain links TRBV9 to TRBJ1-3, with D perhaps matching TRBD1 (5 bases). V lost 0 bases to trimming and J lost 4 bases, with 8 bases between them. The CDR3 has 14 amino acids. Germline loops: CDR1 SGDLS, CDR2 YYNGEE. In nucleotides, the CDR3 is TGTGCCAGCAGCGTAGCAGGGTACGGAAACACCATATATTTT. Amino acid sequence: CASSVAGYGNTIYF.

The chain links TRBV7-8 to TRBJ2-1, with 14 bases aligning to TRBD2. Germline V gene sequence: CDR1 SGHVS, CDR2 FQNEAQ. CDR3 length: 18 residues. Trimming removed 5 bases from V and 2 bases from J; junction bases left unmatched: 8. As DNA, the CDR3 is TGTGCCAGCAGCCTGGGACTAGCGGGAGCGGGCCCCTACAATGAGCAGTTCTTC. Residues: CASSLGLAGAGPYNEQFF.

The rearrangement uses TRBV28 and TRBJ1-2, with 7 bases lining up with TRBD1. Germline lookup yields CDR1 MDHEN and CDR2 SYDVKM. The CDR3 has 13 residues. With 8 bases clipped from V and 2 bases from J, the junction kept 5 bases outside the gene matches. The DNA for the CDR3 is TGTGCCAGCCTCCCGACAGGGAACTATGGCTACACCTTC. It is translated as CASLPTGNYGYTF.

The CDR3 DNA follows: TGTGCCAGCAGCCCACCAGGGACAGGGGGAAACACCATATATTTT. Translated, it gives CASSPPGTGGNTIYF. J is TRBJ1-3 and V is TRBV7-9, with 9 bases matching TRBD1. The V and J ends lost 5 bases and 4 bases, in that order; junction bases with no gene match: 6. CDR1 and CDR2 from the germline V gene are SEHNR and FQNEAQ (reference sequence). The CDR3 has 15 amino acids.

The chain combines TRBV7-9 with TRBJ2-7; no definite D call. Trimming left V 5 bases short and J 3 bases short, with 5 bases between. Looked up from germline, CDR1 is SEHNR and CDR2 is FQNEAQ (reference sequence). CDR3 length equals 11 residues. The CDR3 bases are TGTGCCAGCAGCGACAACTACGAGCAGTACTTC. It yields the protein CASSDNYEQYF.

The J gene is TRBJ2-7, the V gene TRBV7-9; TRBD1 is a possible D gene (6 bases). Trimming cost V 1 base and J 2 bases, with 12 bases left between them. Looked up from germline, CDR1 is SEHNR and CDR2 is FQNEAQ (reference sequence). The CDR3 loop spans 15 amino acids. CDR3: CASSLDRDNTYEQYF. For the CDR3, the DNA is TGTGCCAGCAGCTTAGACAGGGACAACACCTACGAGCAGTACTTC.

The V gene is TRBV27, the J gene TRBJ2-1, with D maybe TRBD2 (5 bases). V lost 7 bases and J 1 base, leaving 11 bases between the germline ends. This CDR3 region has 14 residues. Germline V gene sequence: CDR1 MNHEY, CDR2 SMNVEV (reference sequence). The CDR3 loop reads CASTEEGSYNEQFF. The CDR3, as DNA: TGTGCCAGCACGGAGGAAGGATCCTACAATGAGCAGTTCTTC.

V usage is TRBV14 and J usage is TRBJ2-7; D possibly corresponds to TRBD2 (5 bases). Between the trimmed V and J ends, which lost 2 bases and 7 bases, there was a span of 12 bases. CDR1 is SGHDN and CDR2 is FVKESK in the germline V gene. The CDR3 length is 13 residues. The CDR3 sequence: CASSQSVRGEQYF. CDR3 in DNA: TGTGCCAGCAGCCAATCAGTCCGCGGGGAGCAGTACTTC.

DNA of the CDR3: TGTGCCAGCAGCCAAAGAGGGGGGTCGGATCAGCCCCAGCATTTT. It codes for CASSQRGGSDQPQHF. The genes are TRBV7-9 and TRBJ1-5, with D maybe TRBD1 (6 bases). The CDR3 consists of 15 residues. Germline V gives CDR1 SEHNR, CDR2 FQNEAQ (reference sequence). The germline V and J ends were trimmed by 5 bases and 5 bases, with 16 bases remaining between them.

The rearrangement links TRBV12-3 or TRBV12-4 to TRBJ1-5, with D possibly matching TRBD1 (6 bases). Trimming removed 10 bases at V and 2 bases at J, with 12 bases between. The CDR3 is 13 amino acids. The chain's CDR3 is CAIGGAGNQPQHF. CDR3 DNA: TGTGCCATCGGGGGGGCCGGCAATCAGCCCCAGCATTTT.